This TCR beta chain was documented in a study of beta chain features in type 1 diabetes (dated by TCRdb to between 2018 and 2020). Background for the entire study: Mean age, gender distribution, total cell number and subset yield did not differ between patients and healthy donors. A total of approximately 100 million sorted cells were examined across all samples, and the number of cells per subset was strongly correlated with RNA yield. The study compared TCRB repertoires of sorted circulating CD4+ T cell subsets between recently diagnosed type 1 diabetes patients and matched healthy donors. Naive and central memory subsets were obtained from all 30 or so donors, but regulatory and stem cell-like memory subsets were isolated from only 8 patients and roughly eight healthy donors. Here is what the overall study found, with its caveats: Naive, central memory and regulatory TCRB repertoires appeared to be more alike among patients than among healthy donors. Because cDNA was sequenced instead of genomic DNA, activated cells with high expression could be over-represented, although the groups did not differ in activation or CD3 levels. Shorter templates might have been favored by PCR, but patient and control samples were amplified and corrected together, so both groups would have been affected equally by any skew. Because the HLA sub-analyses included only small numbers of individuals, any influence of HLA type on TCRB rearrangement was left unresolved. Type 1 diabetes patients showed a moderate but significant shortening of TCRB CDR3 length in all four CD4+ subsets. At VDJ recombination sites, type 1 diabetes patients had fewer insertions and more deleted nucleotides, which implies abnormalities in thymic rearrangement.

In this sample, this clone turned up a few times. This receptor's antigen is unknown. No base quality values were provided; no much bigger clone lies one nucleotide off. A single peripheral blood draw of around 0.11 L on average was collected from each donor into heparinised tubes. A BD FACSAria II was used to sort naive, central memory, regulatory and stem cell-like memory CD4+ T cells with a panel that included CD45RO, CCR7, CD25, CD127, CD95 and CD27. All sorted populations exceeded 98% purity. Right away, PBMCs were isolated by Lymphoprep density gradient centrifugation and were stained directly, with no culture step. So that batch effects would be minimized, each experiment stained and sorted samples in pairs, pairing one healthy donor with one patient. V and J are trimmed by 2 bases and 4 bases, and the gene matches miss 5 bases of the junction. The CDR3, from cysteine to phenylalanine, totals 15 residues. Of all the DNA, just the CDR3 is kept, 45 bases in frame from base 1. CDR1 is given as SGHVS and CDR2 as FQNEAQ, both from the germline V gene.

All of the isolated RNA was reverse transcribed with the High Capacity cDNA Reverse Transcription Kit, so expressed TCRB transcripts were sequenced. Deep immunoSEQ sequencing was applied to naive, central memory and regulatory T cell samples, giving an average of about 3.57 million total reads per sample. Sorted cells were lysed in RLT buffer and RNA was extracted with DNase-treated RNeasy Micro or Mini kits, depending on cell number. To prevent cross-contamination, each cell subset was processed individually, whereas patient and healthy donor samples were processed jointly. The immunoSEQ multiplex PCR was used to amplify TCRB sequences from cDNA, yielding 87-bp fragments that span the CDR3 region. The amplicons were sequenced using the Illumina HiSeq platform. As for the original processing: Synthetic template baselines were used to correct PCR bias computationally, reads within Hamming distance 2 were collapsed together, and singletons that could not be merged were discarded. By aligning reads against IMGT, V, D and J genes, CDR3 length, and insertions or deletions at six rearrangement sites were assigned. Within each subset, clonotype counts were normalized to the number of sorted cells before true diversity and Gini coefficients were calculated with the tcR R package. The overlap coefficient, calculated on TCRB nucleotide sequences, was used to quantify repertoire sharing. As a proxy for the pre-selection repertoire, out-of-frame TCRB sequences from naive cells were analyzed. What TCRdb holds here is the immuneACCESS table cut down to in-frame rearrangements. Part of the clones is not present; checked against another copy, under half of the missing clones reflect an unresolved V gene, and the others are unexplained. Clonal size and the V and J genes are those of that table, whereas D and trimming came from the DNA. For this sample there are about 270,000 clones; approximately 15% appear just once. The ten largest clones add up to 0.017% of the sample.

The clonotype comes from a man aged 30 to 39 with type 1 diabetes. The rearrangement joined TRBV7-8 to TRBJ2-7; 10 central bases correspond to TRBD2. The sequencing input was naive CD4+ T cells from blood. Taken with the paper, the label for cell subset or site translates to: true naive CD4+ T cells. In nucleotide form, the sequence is TGTGCCAGCAGCTTACGGCTAGCGGGAGTTTACGAGCAGTACTTC. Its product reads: CASSLRLAGVYEQYF.